These 10 T cell receptor beta chains came from one sample sequenced in a study of cytomegalovirus exposure and HLA in healthy donors. Amplification used 60 Vbeta primers and 13 Jbeta primers. Sequenced by immunoSEQ multiplex PCR; TCRdb stores in-frame clones only, minus some. The ten top clones account for roughly 14%, within a sample of roughly 88,000 clones. Material: PBMCs. These receptors came from a man aged 50 to 59 in good health and CMV-seropositive.

The chain uses TRBV4-2 and TRBJ2-3, with 8 bases lining up with TRBD2. There are 13 residues in the CDR3. CDR1 is LGHNA and CDR2 is YNFKEQ in the germline V gene. V shed 8 bases, J shed 6 bases, and the junction held 7 bases outside the gene matches. CDR3 sequence: CASGTSSGDTQYF. The CDR3 bases are TGTGCCAGCGGGACTAGTAGCGGTGATACGCAGTATTTT.

This chain connects TRBV6-5 to TRBJ1-2; possible D gene TRBD1, 5 bases. Trimming took off 0 bases at V and 8 bases at J, with 13 bases between the two ends. CDR3 length: 14 amino acids. CDR1 and CDR2 from the germline V gene are MNHEY and SVGAGI. CDR3 bases: TGTGCCAGCAGTTACTCGCAGCAGGGTAAAGGCTACACCTTC. Amino acids: CASSYSQQGKGYTF.

This chain links TRBV5-6 with TRBJ2-1; 9 bases match TRBD2. CDR3 length: 17 amino acids. Losses at the gene ends were 0 bases for V and 2 bases for J; bases not matched to a gene: 6. Germline-derived CDR1 and CDR2 are SGHDT and YYEEEE. CDR3 sequence: CASSLGPAGGTYNEQFF. The CDR3 bases are TGTGCCAGCAGCTTGGGTCCAGCGGGAGGAACCTACAATGAGCAGTTCTTC.

The chain carries TRBV18 and TRBJ2-1; D gene unclear. This CDR3 has 13 amino acids. V shed 4 bases and J shed 5 bases, with 9 bases lying between them. Per germline, CDR1 KGHSH and CDR2 LQKENI. This chain's CDR3 is CASSLLRDNEQFF. CDR3 bases: TGTGCCAGCTCACTCCTCCGGGACAATGAGCAGTTCTTC.

The gene calls are TRBV5-1 and TRBJ2-1; D not resolved. This CDR3 spans 15 amino acids. Germline V CDR1 and CDR2: SGHRS, YFSETQ. V was trimmed by 4 bases and J by 0 bases, leaving 11 bases between them. CDR3 protein: CASSPFLSSYNEQFF. The CDR3 nucleotides read TGCGCCAGCAGCCCCTTCTTGAGCTCCTACAATGAGCAGTTCTTC.

V is TRBV19 and J is TRBJ1-1; D may be TRBD1 (5 bases). V was shortened by 5 bases and J by 3 bases, with 13 bases between the two germline ends. Germline lookup yields CDR1 LNHDA and CDR2 SQIVND (reference sequence). The CDR3 length is 14 residues. The CDR3 sequence: CASSYFRADTEAFF. The CDR3 DNA follows: TGTGCCAGTAGTTACTTCAGGGCGGACACTGAAGCTTTCTTT.

V and J are TRBV7-9 and TRBJ1-2; tentative D call: TRBD1 (5 bases). Germline V gene data show CDR1 as SEHNR and CDR2 as FQNEAQ (reference sequence). Trimming took 1 base from V and 8 from J, leaving 17 bases between them. This CDR3 spans 15 amino acids. Written as DNA, the CDR3 is TGTGCCAGCAGCTTAGAAGTGCTGGGGCGCGACGGCTACACCTTC. As protein: CASSLEVLGRDGYTF. Full variable domain (outside the CDR3, taken from reference TRBV7-9 and TRBJ1-2): DTGVSQNPRHKITKRGQNVTFRCDPISEHNRLYWYRQTLGQGPEFLTYFQNEAQLEKSRLLSDRFSAERPKGSFSTLEIQRTEQGDSAMYLCASSLEVLGRDGYTFGSGTRLTVV.

The rearrangement uses TRBV4-3 and TRBJ2-1; TRBD2 agrees at 14 bases. CDR1 and CDR2 from the germline V gene are LGHNA and YSLEER. J gave up 6 bases and V 4 bases, and 8 bases lay outside the gene matches. The CDR3 is 17 amino acids. The CDR3 DNA reads TGCGCCAGCAGCCGAGGACTAGCGGGAGGCCCAAGCAATGAGCAGTTCTTC. Translated, it gives CASSRGLAGGPSNEQFF.

The chain employs TRBV7-9 and TRBJ2-3; D not resolved. Germline-derived CDR1 and CDR2 are SEHNR and FQNEAQ (reference sequence). This CDR3 has 14 residues. V was trimmed by 2 bases and J by 2 bases, leaving 8 bases between them. CDR3 sequence (DNA): TGTGCCAGCAGCTTATGGGCCGACACAGATACGCAGTATTTT. This encodes CASSLWADTDTQYF. The whole variable domain, filled in from reference TRBV7-9 and TRBJ2-3, reads DTGVSQNPRHKITKRGQNVTFRCDPISEHNRLYWYRQTLGQGPEFLTYFQNEAQLEKSRLLSDRFSAERPKGSFSTLEIQRTEQGDSAMYLCASSLWADTDTQYFGPGTRLTVL.

The V gene is TRBV30, the J gene TRBJ2-3; D gene ambiguous. Germline CDR1 is GTSNPN and CDR2 is SVGIG (reference sequence). This CDR3 is built from 12 residues. V was trimmed by 1 base and J by 4 bases, leaving 6 bases between them. CDR3 residues: CAWSALADTQYF. In DNA form, the CDR3 reads TGTGCCTGGAGTGCACTCGCAGATACGCAGTATTTT.